These 20 T cell receptor beta chains were all obtained from the same sample, sequenced in a study of blood T cell repertoires in COVID-19. Profiling relied on immunoSEQ multiplex PCR, and the TCRdb table lists in-frame clones only, not all of them. The table has roughly 150,000 clones, approximately 84% seen once. Sequences were obtained from peripheral blood. These receptors all stem from a human donor in a cohort sampled during active COVID-19.

V is TRBV6-5 and J is TRBJ2-3, with 8 bases lining up with TRBD2. Germline loops: CDR1 MNHEY, CDR2 SVGAGI. This CDR3 has 14 residues. Trimming at V came to 6 bases and at J to 9 bases, leaving 11 bases not matched to a gene. The chain's CDR3 is CASRSGTRSDTQYF. The CDR3 DNA reads as TGTGCCAGCAGGTCCGGGACTAGGTCCGACACGCAGTATTTT.

The V and J genes are TRBV3-1 (or the pseudogene TRBV3-2) and TRBJ2-2, with TRBD2 identical over 8 bases. V lost 9 bases, J lost 4 bases, and 7 bases stayed unmatched. CDR3 length: 14 residues. Germline assignment: CDR1 LGHDT and CDR2 YNNKEL (reference sequence). This CDR3 is CASSPGGGTGELFF. The DNA for the CDR3 is TGTGCCAGTTCCCCGGGGGGGGGCACCGGGGAGCTGTTTTTT.

This rearrangement joins TRBV28 to TRBJ1-2; D unresolved. V lost 8 bases and J lost 2, with 18 bases in between. The CDR3 extends over 15 amino acids. Germline V gene sequence: CDR1 MDHEN, CDR2 SYDVKM. CDR3: CASLPLERRNYGYTF. The CDR3 coding sequence is TGTGCCAGCCTACCCCTAGAGAGGCGCAACTATGGCTACACCTTC.

This chain joins TRBV7-2 and TRBJ2-7, with 7 bases matching TRBD2. The V and J ends lost 1 base and 2 bases, in that order; junction bases with no gene match: 2. Per the germline V gene, CDR1 is SGHTA and CDR2 is FQGNSA. This CDR3 is 14 amino acids long. The CDR3 here is CASSLVLAPYEQYV. CDR3 DNA sequence: TGTGCCAGCAGCTTAGTACTAGCGCCCTACGAGCAGTACGTC.

The chain employs TRBV5-6 and TRBJ1-3; the D is unclear. V dropped 5 bases and J dropped 8 bases, with 14 bases sitting between them. CDR1 is SGHDT, CDR2 YYEEEE, per germline. The CDR3 extends over 13 amino acids. The CDR3 region is CASRLGNSDTIYF. DNA of the CDR3: TGTGCCAGCAGACTAGGCAACTCCGACACCATATATTTT.

The V gene is TRBV19, the J gene TRBJ1-2, with a tentative D call TRBD1 (5 bases). The V end was cut by 1 base, the J end by 8 bases, with 23 bases between. Germline CDR1 LNHDA, CDR2 SQIVND (reference sequence). This CDR3 comprises 17 residues. As DNA, the CDR3 is TGTGCCAGTAGTATAGTGTCTTTCGCTGGGACCCGGGAGGGCTACACCTTC. This translates into CASSIVSFAGTREGYTF.

The gene calls are TRBV30 and TRBJ1-3; no clear D. The CDR3 has 14 amino acids. Germline V gene data show CDR1 as GTSNPN and CDR2 as SVGIG (reference sequence). The V and J ends lost 2 bases and 0 bases respectively, with 8 bases between them. CDR3: CAWSPTLSGNTIYF. In nucleotides, the CDR3 is TGTGCCTGGAGTCCGACACTCTCTGGAAACACCATATATTTT.

V is TRBV19 and J is TRBJ1-4, with D unclear. This CDR3 comprises 11 residues. Germline V gene lookup returns CDR1 LNHDA and CDR2 SQIVND (reference sequence). The V gene lost 3 bases and the J gene lost 10 bases, with 6 bases spanning the gap. In DNA, the CDR3 is TGTGCCAGTAGTATGGCAGGAAAACTGTTTTTT. Its protein is CASSMAGKLFF.

This chain links TRBV27 with TRBJ2-2; D gene ambiguous. Germline V gene sequence: CDR1 MNHEY, CDR2 SMNVEV (reference sequence). The CDR3 has 16 amino acids. V gave up 5 bases and J gave up 2 bases, with 15 bases separating them. CDR3 sequence: CASSNILLINTGELFF. CDR3 DNA sequence: TGTGCCAGCAGTAACATTTTACTAATTAACACCGGGGAGCTGTTTTTT.

V gene TRBV24-1 combines with J gene TRBJ2-1; 7 nucleotides agree with TRBD1. The J segment lost 8 bases and the V segment lost 3 bases, leaving 6 bases of the junction unmatched. Germline loops: CDR1 KGHDR, CDR2 SFDVKD. The CDR3 has 14 amino acids. The chain's CDR3 is CATSDETGPYEQFF. The CDR3, as DNA: TGTGCCACCAGTGATGAGACAGGGCCATATGAGCAGTTCTTC.

Only one count was recorded for this clone. The chain joins TRBV7-2 to TRBJ2-3; 13 bases map to TRBD2. J gave up 4 bases and V 4 bases, and 5 bases lay outside the gene matches. This CDR3 spans 16 amino acids. Germline-derived CDR1 and CDR2 are SGHTA and FQGNSA. The CDR3 reads CASSSTSGRVSDTQYF. The CDR3 region has the DNA TGTGCCAGCAGCTCCACTAGCGGGAGGGTTTCAGATACGCAGTATTTT. Based on the CDR3 plus reference TRBV7-2 and TRBJ2-3, the full variable domain is GAGVSQSPSNKVTEKGKDVELRCDPISGHTALYWYRQSLGQGLEFLIYFQGNSAPDKSGLPSDRFSAERTGGSVSTLTIQRTQQEDSAVYLCASSSTSGRVSDTQYFGPGTRLTVL.

The chain is built from TRBV4-3 and TRBJ1-5, with D possibly matching TRBD1 (5 bases). Germline CDR1 is LGHNA and CDR2 is YSLEER. The CDR3 contains 13 residues. Trimming removed 1 base at V and 6 bases at J, with 7 bases between. CDR3 region: CASSQGRGQPQHF. CDR3 sequence (DNA): TGCGCCAGCAGCCAAGGAAGGGGTCAGCCCCAGCATTTT.

The genes are TRBV7-9 and TRBJ1-1; possible D gene TRBD1, 6 bases. This CDR3 is 13 amino acids long. Trimming left V 6 bases short and J 1 base short, with 9 bases between. The V gene's germline CDR1 is SEHNR and CDR2 FQNEAQ (reference sequence). The CDR3 sequence is CASSQQGNTEAFF. DNA for the CDR3: TGTGCCAGCAGTCAACAGGGGAACACTGAAGCTTTCTTT.

The V call is TRBV30, the J call TRBJ1-6, with 9 positions matching TRBD1. The CDR3 has 14 amino acids. The germline V gene encodes CDR1 GTSNPN and CDR2 SVGIG (reference sequence). Trimming at V came to 3 bases and at J to 6 bases, leaving 3 bases not matched to a gene. CDR3 nucleotide sequence: TGTGCCTGGAGAACGGGACAGGGTAATTCACCCCTCCACTTT. It specifies CAWRTGQGNSPLHF.

The sample holds one count of this clone. The chain couples TRBV7-8 to TRBJ2-2, with TRBD1 as a possible D gene (5 bases). The CDR3 covers 15 residues. Trimming removed 1 base from V and 2 bases from J, with 8 bases in between. The germline V gene has CDR1 SGHVS and CDR2 FQNEAQ. The CDR3 loop is CASSLGQPNTGELFF. The CDR3 DNA follows: TGTGCCAGCAGCTTAGGACAGCCTAACACCGGGGAGCTGTTTTTT.

The V call is TRBV7-9, the J call TRBJ1-1; possibly TRBD1 for D (5 bases). From germline, CDR1 is SEHNR and CDR2 FQNEAQ (reference sequence). The V end was cut by 5 bases, the J end by 8 bases, with 12 bases between. This CDR3 has 12 residues. CDR3 coding DNA: TGTGCCAGCAGCGGAAGACAGAACGAAGCTTTCTTT. Translation gives CASSGRQNEAFF.

V and J are TRBV6-2 or TRBV6-3 and TRBJ2-5; D is perhaps TRBD1 (6 bases). CDR1 MNHEY and CDR2 SVGEGT come from the germline V gene. The CDR3 length is 15 residues. Trimming took off 5 bases at V and 4 bases at J, with 17 bases between the two ends. CDR3 coding DNA: TGTGCCAGCAGTGGGGGCCTCCCAATGCGAGAGACCCAGTACTTC. Translating gives CASSGGLPMRETQYF.

The V and J genes are TRBV6-5 and TRBJ2-1; 9 bases map to TRBD2. CDR1 and CDR2 from the germline V gene are MNHEY and SVGAGI. The CDR3 is made up of 14 amino acids. The V and J ends lost 3 bases and 8 bases, in that order; junction bases with no gene match: 5. Here the CDR3 DNA reads TGTGCCAGCAGTTATAGCGGGGGTTATGATGAGCAGTTCTTC. Its protein product is CASSYSGGYDEQFF.

The rearrangement joins TRBV9 to TRBJ1-1; 10 nucleotides match TRBD1. This CDR3 comprises 16 residues. Germline V gene lookup returns CDR1 SGDLS and CDR2 YYNGEE. V lost 3 bases to trimming and J lost 1 base; unmatched junction nucleotides: 6. The CDR3 DNA sequence: TGTGCCAGCAGCGATCGGGACAGGGGTCGGAACACTGAAGCTTTCTTT. This encodes CASSDRDRGRNTEAFF.

The DNA for the CDR3 is TGTGCCACCAGTGATTTGCACCGGGGGAGCGGGTACAATGAGCAGTTCTTC. Its protein product is CATSDLHRGSGYNEQFF. This sequence joins TRBV24-1 and TRBJ2-1, with TRBD2 as a possible D gene (6 bases). Trimming left V 0 bases short and J 4 bases short, with 15 bases between. Germline assignment: CDR1 KGHDR and CDR2 SFDVKD. The CDR3 has 17 residues.